This T cell receptor beta chain was documented in a study of blood T cell repertoires in COVID-19. Study summary: COVID-19 samples, acute and convalescent, were from the United States, Italy and Spain. T cells, B-cell-depleted T cells, or PBMCs provided the cDNA or gDNA that served as material.

Authors' data handling: Nucleated cell counts were estimated from reference gene primer amplification. Generated by immunoSEQ multiplex PCR, the TCRdb table keeps only in-frame clones and is missing some. V and J calls and clone size are as listed in that table; D and trimming were resolved from the DNA. The sample shows roughly 320,000 clones, about 90% of them seen only once. It was during active infection that Seattle patients were enrolled and then longitudinally followed. Germline CDR1 is SGHRS and CDR2 is YFSETQ. This CDR3 region has 13 residues. V was clipped by 7 bases and J by 5 bases; unmatched bases: 8.

The chain recombines TRBV5-1 with TRBJ2-7; the match to TRBD1 covers 8 bases. The sample taken for sequencing was peripheral blood. The source is a woman in her thirties with COVID-19, enrolled during active disease. CDR3 DNA: TGCGCCAGCGCCTCAAGGACAGGGAACGAGCAGTACTTC. Translated: CASASRTGNEQYF.